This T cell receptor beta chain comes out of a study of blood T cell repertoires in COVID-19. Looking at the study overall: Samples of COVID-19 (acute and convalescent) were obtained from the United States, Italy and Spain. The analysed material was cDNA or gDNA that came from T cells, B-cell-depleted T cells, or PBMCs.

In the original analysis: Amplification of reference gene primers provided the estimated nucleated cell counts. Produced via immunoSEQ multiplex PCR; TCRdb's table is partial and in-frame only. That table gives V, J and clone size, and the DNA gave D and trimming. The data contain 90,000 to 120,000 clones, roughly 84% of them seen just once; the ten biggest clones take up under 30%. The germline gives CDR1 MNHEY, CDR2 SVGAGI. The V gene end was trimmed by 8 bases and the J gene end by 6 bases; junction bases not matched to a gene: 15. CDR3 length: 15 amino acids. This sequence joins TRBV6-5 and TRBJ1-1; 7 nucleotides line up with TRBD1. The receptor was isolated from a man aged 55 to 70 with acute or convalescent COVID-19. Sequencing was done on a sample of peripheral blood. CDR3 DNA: TGTGCCAGCTCGCGCGGGGGGCAGGGGGTCCCTGAAGCTTTCTTT. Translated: CASSRGGQGVPEAFF.